Listed below are T cell receptor beta chains from one sample, sequenced in a study of blood T cell repertoires in COVID-19. Some clones are missing from TCRdb's copy, which holds only in-frame ones; the method was immunoSEQ multiplex PCR. The sample records 90,000 to 100,000 clones, over 70% being singletons. Sequencing was performed on peripheral blood. Receptors originate from a woman older than 75 with acute or convalescent COVID-19. Both conserved end residues are part of each CDR3. A D gene is named only where the DNA matches it firmly. The listing skips clone size in some rows; elsewhere it reads once, few, many or a size class.

clone_size | d_call | j_call | v_call | cdr3_aa | cdr3_nt
NA | TRBD1 | TRBJ1-2 | TRBV6-2/TRBV6-3 | CASSREQGNYGYAF | TGTGCCAGCAGCCGTGAACAGGGGAACTATGGCTACGCCTTC
NA | NA | TRBJ2-7 | TRBV6-5 | CASSKESEQYF | TGTGCCAGCAGTAAGGAGAGCGAGCAGTACTTC
few | TRBD1 | TRBJ1-3 | TRBV23-1 | CASRPPGQRNTIYF | TGCGCCAGCAGACCTCCGGGACAGAGAAACACCATATATTTT
NA | NA | TRBJ1-1 | TRBV6-5 | CASNKEGWSEAFF | TGTGCCAGCAACAAAGAGGGTTGGTCTGAAGCTTTCTTT
few | NA | TRBJ1-3 | TRBV3-1/TRBV3-2 | CASSQGGGNTIYF | TGTGCCAGCAGCCAGGGGGGGGGAAACACCATATATTTT
once | TRBD1 | TRBJ1-2 | TRBV7-2 | CASSPDRDYGYTF | TGTGCCAGCAGCCCGGACAGGGACTATGGCTACACCTTC
NA | NA | TRBJ1-2 | TRBV11-2 | CASSDSSTRYTF | TGTGCCAGCAGCGACTCGAGCACCCGCTACACCTTC
NA | NA | TRBJ1-2 | TRBV10-3 | CAIRDSDYGYTF | TGTGCCATCAGGGACAGCGACTATGGCTACACCTTC
NA | TRBD1 | TRBJ1-2 | TRBV6-5 | CASRDRDRGIYGYTF | TGTGCCAGCAGGGACCGGGACAGGGGAATTTATGGCTACACCTTC
NA | TRBD1 | TRBJ2-1 | TRBV5-4 | CASRRDRDRSEQFF | TGTGCCAGCAGACGTGACCGGGACAGAAGTGAGCAGTTCTTC
NA | TRBD1 | TRBJ1-1 | TRBV28 | CASSPGQIVHTEAFF | TGTGCCAGCAGCCCGGGACAGATAGTTCACACTGAAGCTTTCTTT
NA | NA | TRBJ1-1 | TRBV28 | CASSLGSQPEAFF | TGTGCCAGCAGTTTGGGCAGTCAGCCTGAAGCTTTCTTT
NA | TRBD2 | TRBJ2-1 | TRBV5-1 | CASSLAGEGYNEQFF | TGCGCCAGCAGCTTGGCGGGGGAGGGTTACAATGAGCAGTTCTTC
NA | NA | TRBJ2-2 | TRBV5-4 | CASSSTGRRTGELFF | TGTGCCAGCAGCTCGACAGGGAGGCGCACCGGGGAGCTGTTTTTT
NA | TRBD2 | TRBJ2-1 | TRBV13 | CASSLVLAGEHNEQFF | TGTGCCAGCAGCTTAGTACTAGCGGGGGAACACAATGAGCAGTTCTTC
NA | TRBD1 | TRBJ1-2 | TRBV25-1 | CASRGTGANYGYTF | TGTGCCAGCAGGGGGACAGGGGCCAACTATGGCTACACCTTC
few | TRBD1 | TRBJ2-7 | TRBV10-3 | CAIRAGQGVYEQYF | TGTGCCATCAGGGCGGGACAGGGAGTCTACGAGCAGTACTTC
NA | NA | TRBJ1-3 | TRBV9 | CASSSRPGQSSYSGNTIYF | TGTGCCAGCAGCTCACGCCCCGGACAGAGCTCCTACTCTGGAAACACCATATATTTT